The 21 T cell receptor beta chains given below trace back to one sample, sequenced in a study of regulatory T cells in long-lasting Graves disease. Researchers made TCR beta libraries by using iRepertoire HTBI primers and running Arm-PCR on CDR3 regions. TCRdb re-analysed the multiplex PCR reads in MiXCR, keeping a single row per CDR3 protein. Seen here are more than 300,000 distinct CDR3 sequences, roughly 15% observed once, and the top ten hold 22%. Time point defined: newly diagnosed GD, antithyroid drugs for less than 3 months. RNA from PBMCs was the source of the TCR library. The sequenced sample was peripheral blood mononuclear cells (PBMCs), obtained at new diagnosis, from a patient treated with antithyroid drugs. The receptor set was obtained from a female donor with Graves disease.

This clonotype has more than one count but fewer than ten. The V gene is TRBV5-4, the J gene TRBJ2-2; maybe TRBD1 (5 bases). Germline V lookup: CDR1 SGHNT, CDR2 YYREEE (reference sequence). The CDR3 consists of 15 residues. Trimming shortened V by 1 base and J by 1 base, and 8 bases separated the two germline ends. DNA of the CDR3: TGTGCCAGCAGCTTGCTCAGGGAGAACACCGGGGAGCTGTTTTTT. This sequence encodes CASSLLRENTGELFF.

This rearrangement joins TRBV3-1 to TRBJ1-4, with D perhaps matching TRBD1 (6 bases). Germline loops: CDR1 LGHDT, CDR2 YNNKEL (reference sequence). The CDR3 loop spans 16 amino acids. Trimming removed 4 bases at V and 5 bases at J, with 17 bases between. CDR3 DNA sequence: TGTGCCAGCAGCCTCCACAAACCCCAGGGGAATGAAAAACTGTTTTTT. Its translation: CASSLHKPQGNEKLFF. Looking up the rest from reference TRBV3-1 and TRBJ1-4 gives the full variable domain: DTAVSQTPKYLVTQMGNDKSIKCEQNLGHDTMYWYKQDSKKFLKIMFSYNNKELIINETVPNRFSPKSPDKAHLNLHINSLELGDSAVYFCASSLHKPQGNEKLFFGSGTQLSVL.

This clonotype came up many times. The V gene is TRBV20-1, the J gene TRBJ2-1; 7 nucleotides agree with TRBD2. The trim removed 3 bases at V and 1 base at J, leaving 3 bases unmatched. Germline CDR1 is DFQATT and CDR2 is SNEGSKA (reference sequence). The CDR3 runs to 14 residues. The chain's CDR3 is CSARDSGSYNEQFF. The DNA for the CDR3 is TGCAGTGCTAGGGATAGCGGGTCCTACAATGAGCAGTTCTTC.

The CDR3 sequence: CASSVGPSTDTQYF. The CDR3 DNA follows: TGTGCCAGTAGTGTGGGACCGTCCACAGATACGCAGTATTTT. The chain uses TRBV19 and TRBJ2-3; the D gene could be TRBD1 or TRBD2 (5 bases each). The germline V and J ends were trimmed by 5 bases and 2 bases, with 11 bases remaining between them. This CDR3 comprises 14 residues. Per the germline V gene, CDR1 is LNHDA and CDR2 is SQIVND (reference sequence).

A remark on this clonotype: A much larger clone lies one base from this, so it may be a read error. This is likely a read error, given that the CDR3 carries no conserved phenylalanine or tryptophan at its end. The chain employs TRBV27 and TRBJ2-7; the D is unclear. The V end was cut by 4 bases, the J end by 7 bases, with 8 bases between. The germline CDR1 and CDR2 sequences are MNHEY and SMNVEV (reference sequence). The CDR3 covers 11 residues. The CDR3 DNA reads TGTGCCAGCAGTTGGGCCGGGGAGCAGTACCTC. This codes for CASSWAGEQYL.

For this clonotype: This likely reflects a read error, since a far larger clone is one base away. The gene calls are TRBV6-8 and TRBJ2-1; 10 bases match TRBD1. Germline values: CDR1 MNHGY, CDR2 SAAAGT. The CDR3 is 19 amino acids. V was pared by 7 bases and J by 7 bases, with 22 bases of the junction left unmatched. CDR3 in amino acids: CASTPGSQTATGGMNEQFF. The CDR3 DNA sequence: TGTGCCAGCACCCCCGGGTCCCAGACCGCGACAGGGGGCATGAATGAGCAGTTCTTC.

This clonotype occurred many times. This rearrangement joins TRBV2 to TRBJ1-2, with D tentatively TRBD1 (6 bases). Trimming removed 4 bases at V and 1 base at J, with 22 bases between. The CDR3 consists of 18 residues. The germline V gene has CDR1 SNHLY and CDR2 FYNNEI. Written as DNA, the CDR3 is TGTGCCAGCAGTGGCCCATCCTTCACAGGGAGGGGTAACTATGGCTACACCTTC. Its translation is CASSGPSFTGRGNYGYTF.

The chain joins TRBV19 to TRBJ2-1, with TRBD2 matching 7 bases. The V gene's germline CDR1 is LNHDA and CDR2 SQIVND (reference sequence). V was clipped by 5 bases and J by 0 bases; unmatched bases: 4. The CDR3 runs 15 residues. In DNA form, the CDR3 reads TGTGCCAGTAGTTTCAGCGGGACCTCCTACAATGAGCAGTTCTTC. It encodes CASSFSGTSYNEQFF.

This clonotype has ten or more counts. CDR3 residues: CSVESGITEAFF. For the CDR3, the DNA is TGCAGCGTTGAATCAGGGATCACTGAAGCTTTCTTT. V and J are TRBV29-1 and TRBJ1-1, with D possibly matching TRBD1 (5 bases). The ends were cut back, 2 bases at V and 4 bases at J, with 8 bases in the middle. The CDR3 loop spans 12 amino acids. Germline V CDR1 and CDR2: SQVTM, ANQGSEA.

The J gene is TRBJ2-3, the V gene TRBV20-1; TRBD2 matches 7 bases. This CDR3 comprises 14 residues. V lost 0 bases, J lost 1 base, and 1 base stayed unmatched. In germline, CDR1 is DFQATT, CDR2 SNEGSKA (reference sequence). Written as DNA, the CDR3 is TGCAGTGCTAGAGATACTAGCGGCACAGATACGCAGTATTTT. It specifies CSARDTSGTDTQYF.

There are many counts of this clonotype. CDR3 DNA: TGTGCCAGCCGGACCCTCACAGATACGCAGTATTTT. It yields the protein CASRTLTDTQYF. This chain connects TRBV27 to TRBJ2-3, with D unclear. The CDR3 totals 12 residues. Germline V gene data show CDR1 as MNHEY and CDR2 as SMNVEV (reference sequence). V was cut by 8 bases and J by 2 bases, with 8 bases left in between.

This clonotype has just a few counts. J is TRBJ1-2 and V is TRBV20-1; the D is unclear. This CDR3 has 13 residues. Germline V gene sequence: CDR1 DFQATT, CDR2 SNEGSKA (reference sequence). Trimming shortened V by 8 bases and J by 4 bases, and 17 bases separated the two germline ends. The CDR3 region has the DNA TGCAGTCATAGCCAAAGAGCGGTCTATGGCTACACCTTC. Its protein is CSHSQRAVYGYTF.

Ten or more counts support this clonotype. The chain couples TRBV28 to TRBJ2-7; D gene unclear. This CDR3 is 13 amino acids long. CDR1 MDHEN and CDR2 SYDVKM come from the germline V gene. Trimming left V 8 bases short and J 4 bases short, with 15 bases between. The CDR3 nucleotides are TGTGCCAGCTGGAGCTACACCGTGTACGAGCAGTACTTC. Amino acids: CASWSYTVYEQYF.

The chain links TRBV19 to TRBJ2-2; weak D call: TRBD2 (7 bases). CDR3 size: 16 residues. V shed 8 bases and J shed 0 bases, with 16 bases lying between them. Germline V gene data show CDR1 as LNHDA and CDR2 as SQIVND (reference sequence). CDR3 sequence (DNA): TGTGCCAGTCTCCCCCGGGGGGCGGCGAACACCGGGGAGCTGTTTTTT. Translation gives CASLPRGAANTGELFF.

This clonotype came up many times. Here the CDR3 reads CATSQGLAGINTGELFF. The DNA of the CDR3 is TGTGCCACCAGTCAGGGACTAGCGGGAATTAACACCGGGGAGCTGTTTTTT. The chain links TRBV24-1 to TRBJ2-2; 13 bases are a match to TRBD2. After removal of 6 bases from V and 2 bases from J, the junction contained 5 bases not matched to a gene. Germline V CDR1 and CDR2: KGHDR, SFDVKD. CDR3 length: 17 amino acids.

This clonotype appeared many times. The chain combines TRBV30 with TRBJ2-7; D might be TRBD1 or TRBD2, each matching 6 bases. V was shortened by 2 bases and J by 3 bases, with 14 bases between the two germline ends. The CDR3 runs to 14 residues. The germline gives CDR1 GTSNPN, CDR2 SVGIG (reference sequence). As DNA, the CDR3 is TGTGCCTGGAGTTCCGGGGGCTCGAGCTACGAGCAGTACTTC. It translates to CAWSSGGSSYEQYF.

In this sample, this clonotype turned up many times. The gene calls are TRBV20-1 and TRBJ2-7; a possible D gene is TRBD1 (6 bases). CDR3 length equals 14 residues. Trimming removed 5 bases from V and 2 bases from J, with 16 bases in between. Germline V gives CDR1 DFQATT, CDR2 SNEGSKA (reference sequence). The CDR3 DNA reads TGCAGTGCTGAATTGGCCGGGACACCCTACGAGCAGTACTTC. It codes for CSAELAGTPYEQYF.

Turning to this clonotype: With a much larger clone just one base away, this may be a read error. The chain uses TRBV5-5 and TRBJ2-5; D is perhaps TRBD2 (6 bases). The germline V and J ends were trimmed by 0 bases and 9 bases, with 21 bases remaining between them. The CDR3 has 16 amino acids. Germline CDR1 and CDR2: SGHKS and YYEKEE (reference sequence). The CDR3 loop reads CASSLAPGTGEKAQYF. In DNA, the CDR3 is TGTGCCAGCAGCTTGGCCCCCGGGACGGGGGAAAAGGCCCAGTACTTC.

This clonotype was seen at least ten times. The chain is built from TRBV2 and TRBJ1-5, with TRBD1 as a possible D gene (5 bases). The CDR3 has 17 amino acids. Per germline, CDR1 SNHLY and CDR2 FYNNEI. With 0 bases removed from V and 0 bases from J, the gap between germline ends came to 12 bases. CDR3 amino acids: CASSEALGRVSNQPQHF. The DNA of the CDR3 is TGTGCCAGCAGTGAAGCGCTGGGCAGGGTTAGCAATCAGCCCCAGCATTTT. The full variable domain, in which reference TRBV2 and TRBJ1-5 provide the parts outside the CDR3, is EPEVTQTPSHQVTQMGQEVILRCVPISNHLYFYWYRQILGQKVEFLVSFYNNEISEKSEIFDDQFSVERPDGSNFTLKIRSTKLEDSAMYFCASSEALGRVSNQPQHFGDGTRLSIL.

The chain uses TRBV11-1 and TRBJ2-1, with 7 bases identical to TRBD2. The DNA end is more similar to TRBJ2-5, so the J call may be wrong. The CDR3 consists of 16 residues. Germline assignment: CDR1 SGHAT and CDR2 FQDESV (reference sequence). The CDR3 spells CASSPFISGYQETQYF. Here the CDR3 DNA reads TGTGCCAGCTCACCATTCATTAGCGGGTACCAAGAGACCCAGTACTTC.

The genes are TRBV7-2 and TRBJ2-7; 8 bases align to TRBD1. The junction had 3 bases not matched to a gene; V was cut back by 4 bases and J by 4 bases. The CDR3 length is 13 residues. CDR1 SGHTA and CDR2 FQGNSA come from the germline V gene. In nucleotides, the CDR3 is TGTGCCAGCAGCTACGACAGGGGTTACGAGCAGTACTTC. This translates into CASSYDRGYEQYF.